The 6 T cell receptor beta chains listed next were all sequenced from one sample in a study of memory CD4+ T cells and cytomegalovirus serostatus. Repertoires were generated with immunoSEQ multiplex PCR, while TCRdb's copy carries only in-frame clones and drops some. This table has 56,000 or so clones, less than 85% appearing once. Single viable CD3+CD4+CD8-CD45RO+ cells were sorted as the memory CD4+ T cells. Sequenced material: memory CD4+ T cells from blood. Source of these receptors: an adult in good health and CMV-seronegative. Some clones in this sample may be carry-over from other donors' samples.

The rearrangement links TRBV2 to TRBJ2-2, with 7 bases aligning to TRBD1. V was clipped by 1 base and J by 3 bases; unmatched bases: 2. CDR1 and CDR2 (germline): SNHLY, FYNNEI. CDR3 length equals 15 residues. The CDR3 DNA follows: TGTGCCAGCAGTGAAGGGCAGGGGGACACCGGGGAGCTGTTTTTT. Its protein product is CASSEGQGDTGELFF. The whole variable domain, remainder taken from reference TRBV2 and TRBJ2-2, is EPEVTQTPSHQVTQMGQEVILRCVPISNHLYFYWYRQILGQKVEFLVSFYNNEISEKSEIFDDQFSVERPDGSNFTLKIRSTKLEDSAMYFCASSEGQGDTGELFFGEGSRLTVL.

This clone has more than one count but fewer than ten. The V gene is TRBV6-6, the J gene TRBJ1-1; no definite D call. The CDR3 is made up of 11 amino acids. Per the germline V gene, CDR1 is MNHNY and CDR2 is SVGAGI (reference sequence). V lost 0 bases and J lost 12, with 8 bases in between. CDR3 nucleotide sequence: TGTGCCAGCAGTTACTCGTTGGGGACTTTCTTT. It encodes CASSYSLGTFF.

The chain is built from TRBV19 and TRBJ2-2; 12 nucleotides match TRBD1. Germline CDR1 and CDR2: LNHDA and SQIVND (reference sequence). CDR3 length: 16 amino acids. J was trimmed by 6 bases and V by 3 bases; bases with no gene match: 5. This CDR3 is CASSMGQGAGAGELFF. The CDR3 bases are TGTGCCAGTAGTATGGGACAGGGGGCTGGGGCCGGGGAGCTGTTTTTT.

The rearrangement links TRBV7-2 to TRBJ1-6; D uncertain. V gave up 1 base and J gave up 7 bases, with 8 bases separating them. Germline-derived CDR1 and CDR2 are SGHTA and FQGNSA. This CDR3 comprises 14 residues. The CDR3 DNA sequence: TGTGCCAGCAGCTTAGGAAACTCCAATTCACCCCTCCACTTT. Its protein is CASSLGNSNSPLHF.

The chain couples TRBV7-9 to TRBJ1-1; the match to TRBD1 covers 8 bases. The CDR3 contains 14 residues. Germline V gene sequence: CDR1 SEHNR, CDR2 FQNEAQ (reference sequence). V was pared by 5 bases and J by 2 bases, with 4 bases of the junction left unmatched. The CDR3 DNA follows: TGTGCCAGCAGCCCGCCAGGGGGCAACACTGAAGCTTTCTTT. Translated, it gives CASSPPGGNTEAFF.

The chain recombines TRBV6-5 with TRBJ1-1; 7 bases fit TRBD1. The V and J ends lost 6 bases and 3 bases, in that order; junction bases with no gene match: 10. Looked up from germline, CDR1 is MNHEY and CDR2 is SVGAGI. The CDR3 covers 15 residues. The chain's CDR3 is CASRTGGGGYTEAFF. In nucleotides, the CDR3 is TGTGCCAGCAGAACCGGGGGAGGGGGCTACACTGAAGCTTTCTTT.